The 17 T cell receptor beta chains below were found in one sample sequenced in a study of T-cell reconstitution after alpha-beta-depleted transplantation in children. Unique molecular identifiers were built into the TCRbeta library. Each CDR3 protein is one row after TCRdb ran MiXCR on the PCR reads. The sample lists a few hundred thousand distinct CDR3 sequences; roughly 10% were seen once. This specimen was PBMCs from the stem cell graft donor, taken from the stem cell graft. Receptors originate from a human donor who donated a stem cell graft to a child with acute lymphoblastic leukemia.

The CDR3 coding sequence is TGTGCCACAGCTAGACAGGACTATGGCTACACCTTC. It encodes CATARQDYGYTF. The chain employs TRBV6-5 and TRBJ1-2; maybe TRBD1 (6 bases). Germline V gives CDR1 MNHEY, CDR2 SVGAGI. The CDR3 totals 12 residues. Trimming took 10 bases from V and 3 from J, leaving 12 bases between them.

This clonotype is a singleton in its sample. This rearrangement joins TRBV9 to TRBJ1-1, with D tentatively TRBD1 (6 bases). V lost 4 bases and J lost 10, with 26 bases in between. Germline V lookup: CDR1 SGDLS, CDR2 YYNGEE. This CDR3 region has 16 residues. CDR3 sequence (DNA): TGTGCCAGCAGCAAACTAGCCGACCGGGGGGCGTCTTCAGCTTTCTTT. It yields the protein CASSKLADRGASSAFF.

The table lists this clonotype with a few counts. This chain joins TRBV4-3 and TRBJ2-3; the match to TRBD2 covers 8 bases. Germline-derived CDR1 and CDR2 are LGHNA and YSLEER. Trimming cost V 5 bases and J 0 bases; bases outside gene matches: 4. This CDR3 is 15 amino acids long. The CDR3 here is CASSVTSGSTDTQYF. CDR3 bases: TGCGCCAGCAGCGTAACTAGCGGTAGCACAGATACGCAGTATTTT.

This clonotype was seen at least ten times. The chain has TRBV5-1 and TRBJ1-2; D is unresolved. Germline loops: CDR1 SGHRS, CDR2 YFSETQ. With 0 bases removed from V and 0 bases from J, the gap between germline ends came to 6 bases. This CDR3 spans 14 amino acids. The CDR3 is CASSLAVANYGYTF. CDR3 sequence (DNA): TGCGCCAGCAGCTTGGCGGTTGCTAACTATGGCTACACCTTC.

The rearrangement joins TRBV29-1 to TRBJ1-1; D gene uncertain. With 8 bases removed from V and 2 bases from J, the gap between germline ends came to 12 bases. Germline V gene sequence: CDR1 SQVTM, CDR2 ANQGSEA. The CDR3 spans 12 residues. The CDR3 sequence is CSTRRDNTEAFF. In DNA form, the CDR3 reads TGCAGCACGCGCCGGGATAACACTGAAGCTTTCTTT. The entire variable domain, with the rest obtained from reference TRBV29-1 and TRBJ1-1, is as follows: SAVISQKPSRDICQRGTSLTIQCQVDSQVTMMFWYRQQPGQSLTLIATANQGSEATYESGFVIDKFPISRPNLTFSTLTVSNMSPEDSSIYLCSTRRDNTEAFFGQGTRLTVV.

The V call is TRBV12-3 or TRBV12-4, the J call TRBJ2-6, with D perhaps matching TRBD1 (6 bases). This CDR3 comprises 21 residues. The V and J ends lost 5 bases and 3 bases respectively, with 29 bases between them. The CDR3 sequence is CASSLVGRGYGRSGGANVLTF. In DNA, the CDR3 is TGTGCCAGCAGTCTAGTGGGCAGGGGTTATGGACGTTCGGGTGGGGCCAACGTCCTGACTTTC.

This clonotype was detected only a few times. The V call is TRBV24-1, the J call TRBJ2-2, with TRBD2 matching over 8 bases. CDR1 and CDR2 (germline): KGHDR, SFDVKD. The CDR3 extends over 21 amino acids. V dropped 5 bases and J dropped 0; count of bases not matched to a gene: 19. The CDR3 nucleotides are TGTGCCACCAGTGTTTCCTCTCGGCGGGGGGCATATAATGCGAACACCGGGGAGCTGTTTTTT. This sequence encodes CATSVSSRRGAYNANTGELFF.

The rearrangement uses TRBV27 and TRBJ2-7, with D unclear. Germline lookup yields CDR1 MNHEY and CDR2 SMNVEV (reference sequence). V lost 5 bases, J lost 2 bases, and 16 bases lay in between. The CDR3 contains 15 residues. The CDR3 sequence is CASSPGALEPYEQYF. DNA for the CDR3: TGTGCCAGCAGTCCCGGCGCCCTTGAACCCTACGAGCAGTACTTC.

This chain uses TRBV12-5 with TRBJ2-6; no firm D call. The V end was cut by 3 bases, the J end by 0 bases, with 12 bases between. Germline CDR1 reads LGHNT; CDR2 reads FRNRAP. This CDR3 is 17 amino acids long. Written as DNA, the CDR3 is TGTGCTAGTGGTTTTTGGTTCGACCTCTCTGGGGCCAACGTCCTGACTTTC. The encoded protein is CASGFWFDLSGANVLTF.

The J gene is TRBJ2-5, the V gene TRBV30; 8 nucleotides line up with TRBD1. V lost 3 bases and J lost 2; bases outside the gene matches: 5. The CDR3 loop spans 14 amino acids. Germline V CDR1 and CDR2: GTSNPN, SVGIG (reference sequence). CDR3 DNA: TGTGCCTGGAGCGTTACAGGGGGACAAGAGACCCAGTACTTC. Translation gives CAWSVTGGQETQYF.

This CDR3 reads CASSPERGGRETQYF. The CDR3 DNA sequence: TGTGCCAGCAGCCCGGAGCGGGGGGGCCGGGAGACCCAGTACTTC. The V and J genes are TRBV7-2 and TRBJ2-5, with TRBD2 matching 10 bases. The CDR3 length is 15 residues. From germline, CDR1 is SGHTA and CDR2 FQGNSA. J gave up 5 bases and V 5 bases, and 8 bases lay outside the gene matches.

This rearrangement joins TRBV2 to TRBJ1-3; no clear D gene. V lost 3 bases to trimming and J lost 0 bases, with 12 bases between them. The germline V gene has CDR1 SNHLY and CDR2 FYNNEI. The CDR3 runs to 16 residues. The CDR3 reads CASSDSLENSGNTIYF. For the CDR3, the DNA is TGTGCCAGCAGTGATTCCTTGGAGAACTCTGGAAACACCATATATTTT.

The V and J genes are TRBV4-2 and TRBJ1-3; a possible D gene is TRBD1 (5 bases). V gave up 2 bases and J gave up 4 bases, with 6 bases separating them. Germline V CDR1 and CDR2: LGHNA, YNFKEQ. The CDR3 runs 13 residues. The DNA for the CDR3 is TGTGCCAGCAGCCAATGGGGGGGAAACACCATATATTTT. Protein sequence: CASSQWGGNTIYF.

The DNA for the CDR3 is TGTGCCAGCAGCTTTGTGGCAGGGGGCAGGGGGTACGAGCAGTACTTC. Translation: CASSFVAGGRGYEQYF. The V and J genes are TRBV7-9 and TRBJ2-7, with 8 bases that match TRBD1. Per germline, CDR1 SEHNR and CDR2 FQNEAQ (reference sequence). The CDR3 totals 16 residues. Losses at the gene ends were 3 bases for V and 4 bases for J; bases not matched to a gene: 11.

This clonotype was observed a few times. The gene calls are TRBV7-2 and TRBJ2-5; maybe TRBD1 (7 bases). Germline V gene data show CDR1 as SGHTA and CDR2 as FQGNSA. The CDR3 consists of 14 residues. V lost 8 bases, J lost 3 bases, and 16 bases lay in between. CDR3 sequence: CASVVGGTEETQYF. CDR3 in DNA: TGTGCCAGCGTTGTTGGGGGGACAGAAGAGACCCAGTACTTC.

This clonotype was detected only a few times. V is TRBV4-1 and J is TRBJ1-1; D is ambiguous. The V end was cut by 2 bases, the J end by 0 bases, with 10 bases between. The CDR3 is 15 residues long. Looked up from germline, CDR1 is MGHRA and CDR2 is YSYEKL. CDR3 nucleotide sequence: TGCGCCAGCAGCCAACATACGGTTATGAACACTGAAGCTTTCTTT. Amino acid sequence: CASSQHTVMNTEAFF.

This clonotype occurred a few times. The chain carries TRBV5-1 and TRBJ2-1; D not resolved. From germline, CDR1 is SGHRS and CDR2 YFSETQ. V was cut by 0 bases and J by 5 bases, with 9 bases left in between. The CDR3 length is 14 residues. CDR3 DNA sequence: TGCGCCAGCAGCTTGGCCGGTACTAACAATGAGCAGTTCTTC. This encodes CASSLAGTNNEQFF.